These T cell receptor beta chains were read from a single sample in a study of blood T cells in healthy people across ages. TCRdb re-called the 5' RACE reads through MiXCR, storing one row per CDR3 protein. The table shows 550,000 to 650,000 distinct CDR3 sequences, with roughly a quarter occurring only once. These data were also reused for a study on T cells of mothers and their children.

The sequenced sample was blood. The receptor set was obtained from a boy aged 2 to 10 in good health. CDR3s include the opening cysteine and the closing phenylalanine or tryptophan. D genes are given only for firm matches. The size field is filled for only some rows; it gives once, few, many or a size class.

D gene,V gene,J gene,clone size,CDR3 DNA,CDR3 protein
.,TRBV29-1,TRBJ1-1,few,TGCAGCGTGGGCTACGTCACTGAAGCTTTCTTT,CSVGYVTEAFF
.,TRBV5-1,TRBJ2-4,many,TGCGCCAGCAGCTTGGTTGGCCTGGTCGAAGCCAAAAACATTCAGTACTTC,CASSLVGLVEAKNIQYF
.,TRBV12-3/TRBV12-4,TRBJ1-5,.,TGTGCCAGCAGTTTTAGGGGTCAGCCCCAGCATTTT,CASSFRGQPQHF
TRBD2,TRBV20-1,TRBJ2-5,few,TGCAGTGCTAGTTATTCGGCTAGCGGGCGCGGTGAGACCCAGTACTTC,CSASYSASGRGETQYF
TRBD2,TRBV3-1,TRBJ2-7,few,TGTGCCAGCAGCCAAGAAGCGGGACCCCTTTACGAGCAGTACTTC,CASSQEAGPLYEQYF
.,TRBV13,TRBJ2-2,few,TGTGCCAGCAGCTTCGGACAGAACACCGGGGAGCTGTTTTTT,CASSFGQNTGELFF
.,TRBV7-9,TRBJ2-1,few,TGTGCCAGCAGCTTAAGGGCGGGGGCAGAGACTGAGCAGTTCTTC,CASSLRAGAETEQFF
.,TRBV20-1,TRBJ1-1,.,TGCAGTGCTAGAAAGGGGAACACTGAAGCTTTCTTT,CSARKGNTEAFF
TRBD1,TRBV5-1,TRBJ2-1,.,TGCGCCAGCAGCCCACCGGGACAGGGTACCAATGAGCAGTTCTTC,CASSPPGQGTNEQFF
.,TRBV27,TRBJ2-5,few,TGTGCCAGCAGTTTACGGGGGGCCGGACCAACTGACGCCCAGTACTTC,CASSLRGAGPTDAQYF
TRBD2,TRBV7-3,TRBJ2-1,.,TGTGCCAGCAGCTCGGGGGGAGTTTACAATGAGCAGTTCTTC,CASSSGGVYNEQFF
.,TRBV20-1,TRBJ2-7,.,TGCAGTGCTATGCACGGAGGCTCCTACGAGCAGTACTTC,CSAMHGGSYEQYF
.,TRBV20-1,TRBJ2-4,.,TGCAGTGCTAGAGGTCGACTGTTAGCCAAAAACATTCAGTACTTC,CSARGRLLAKNIQYF
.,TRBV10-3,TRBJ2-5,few,TGTGCCATCAGAGATTTGGGTAAAAGGGGGGAAGAGACCCAGTACTTC,CAIRDLGKRGEETQYF
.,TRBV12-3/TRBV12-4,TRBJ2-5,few,TGTGCCAGCAGTTCCCCCCGGGGACCAGAGACCCAGTACTTC,CASSSPRGPETQYF
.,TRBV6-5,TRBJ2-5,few,TGTGCCAGCAGTTACCCCGGGGGCGCAGAGACCCAGTACTTC,CASSYPGGAETQYF
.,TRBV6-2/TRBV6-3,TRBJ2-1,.,TGTGCCAGCAGTTATCTAGCTTGGTGGTTCTTC,CASSYLAWWFF
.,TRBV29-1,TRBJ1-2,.,TGCAGCGTTGAGGGTAGTTTAGAAGGCTACACCTTC,CSVEGSLEGYTF
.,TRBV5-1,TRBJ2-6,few,TGCGCCAGCAGCTTGGAGAGGGGAGGGGCCAACGTCCTGACTTTC,CASSLERGGANVLTF
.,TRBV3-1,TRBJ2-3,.,TGTGCCAGCAGCTTCCTCGACCTCACAGATACGCAGTATTTT,CASSFLDLTDTQYF
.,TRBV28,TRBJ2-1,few,TGTGCCAGCAGTTTATCGCGGAGCTCCTACAATGAGCAGTTCTTC,CASSLSRSSYNEQFF
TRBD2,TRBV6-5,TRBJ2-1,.,TGTGCCAGCAGTTACTACCCCGGAGCGGGAGCTTACAATGAGCAGTTCTTC,CASSYYPGAGAYNEQFF
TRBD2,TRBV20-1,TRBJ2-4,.,TGCAGTGCTATGACTAGCGGGGAAGCCAAAAACATTCAGTACTTC,CSAMTSGEAKNIQYF
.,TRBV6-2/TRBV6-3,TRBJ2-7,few,TGTGCCAGCAGTTACGGTCGCTACGAGCAGTACTTC,CASSYGRYEQYF
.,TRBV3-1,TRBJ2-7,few,TGTGCCAGCAGCCAGCAGGACCGGGCCGACGAGCAGTACTTC,CASSQQDRADEQYF
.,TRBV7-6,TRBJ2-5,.,TGTGCCAGCAGCTTATCCCCAATCATCGGAGAGACCCAGTACTTC,CASSLSPIIGETQYF
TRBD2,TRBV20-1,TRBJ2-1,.,TGCAGTGCCGAGGGTGGGCTAGCGGGTAACAATGAGCAGTTCTTC,CSAEGGLAGNNEQFF
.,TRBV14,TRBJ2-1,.,TGTGCCAGCAGCCAAGATGTTGGGATGAGCTCCTACAATGAGCAGTTCTTC,CASSQDVGMSSYNEQFF
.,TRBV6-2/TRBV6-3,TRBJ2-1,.,TGTGCCAGCACCCAAACCCAGGGTCCAACAATGAGGCAGTTCTTC,CASTQTQGPTMRQFF
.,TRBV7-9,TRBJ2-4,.,TGTGCCAGTAGCCCCCGGTTCTCGGGGGCGGCCAAAAACATTCAGTACTTC,CASSPRFSGAAKNIQYF
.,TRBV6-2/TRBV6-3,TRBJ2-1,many,TGTGCCAGCAGCCTACTAGAAAGCTCCTACAATGAGCAGTTCTTC,CASSLLESSYNEQFF
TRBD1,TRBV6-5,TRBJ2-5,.,TGTGCCAGCAGTTACGGGACAGGGGGAGGAGAGACCCAGTACTTC,CASSYGTGGGETQYF
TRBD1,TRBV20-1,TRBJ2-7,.,TGCAGTGTTAACAGGGGCTCCTACGAGCAGTACTTC,CSVNRGSYEQYF
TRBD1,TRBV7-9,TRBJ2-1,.,TGTGCCAGCAGCTTGTGGGACAGGGGAAACAATGAGCAGTTCTTC,CASSLWDRGNNEQFF